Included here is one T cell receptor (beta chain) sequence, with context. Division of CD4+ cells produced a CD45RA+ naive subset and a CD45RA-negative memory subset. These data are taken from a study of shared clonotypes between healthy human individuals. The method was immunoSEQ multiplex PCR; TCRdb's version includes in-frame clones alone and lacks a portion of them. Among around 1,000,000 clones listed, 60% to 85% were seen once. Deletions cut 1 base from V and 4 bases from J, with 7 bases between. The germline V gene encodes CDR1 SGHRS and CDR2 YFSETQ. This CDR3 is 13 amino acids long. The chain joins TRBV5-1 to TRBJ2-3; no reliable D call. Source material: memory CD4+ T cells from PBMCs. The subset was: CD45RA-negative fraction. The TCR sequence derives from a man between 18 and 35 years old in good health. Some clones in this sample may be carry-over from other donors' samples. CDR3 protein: CASSLIGSDTQYF. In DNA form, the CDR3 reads TGCGCCAGCAGCTTGATAGGGTCAGATACGCAGTATTTT.